Listed below are T cell receptor beta chains from one sample, sequenced in a study of type 1 regulatory T cells. Each CDR3 protein gets one entry after TCRdb re-called the reads with MiXCR. The table has about 68,000 distinct CDR3 sequences, around 57% seen once; the top ten hold 7% to 9.5%. Antigen specificity for these receptors is unknown. The sequenced sample consisted of cultured T cells, either the whole culture or a sorted T cell fraction (not recorded which). These receptors were obtained from a human donor in good health. CDR3s include the opening cysteine and the closing phenylalanine or tryptophan. A D gene is named only where the DNA matches it firmly. The listing skips clone size in some rows; elsewhere it reads once, few, many or a size class.

cdr3_length: 14
j_call: TRBJ1-1
clone_size: NA
d_call: TRBD1
v_call: TRBV20-1
cdr3_nt: TGCAGTCCAAACAGGGGGCTGGATAACACTGAAGCTTTCTTT
cdr3_aa: CSPNRGLDNTEAFF

cdr3_length: 12
j_call: TRBJ1-4
clone_size: NA
d_call: NA
v_call: TRBV15
cdr3_nt: TGTGCCACCAGCAATTTACGTGAAAAACTGTTTTTT
cdr3_aa: CATSNLREKLFF

cdr3_length: 14
j_call: TRBJ1-5
clone_size: few
d_call: NA
v_call: TRBV20-1
cdr3_nt: TGCAGTGCCACCGCCGGGGGAAGCAATCAGCCCCAGCATTTT
cdr3_aa: CSATAGGSNQPQHF

cdr3_length: 18
j_call: TRBJ2-1
clone_size: NA
d_call: TRBD2
v_call: TRBV29-1
cdr3_nt: TGCAGCGTTCCGACAGGGGTGGTCAGCGGGAGGGCCTACAATGAGCAGTTCTTC
cdr3_aa: CSVPTGVVSGRAYNEQFF

cdr3_length: 16
j_call: TRBJ2-2
clone_size: NA
d_call: TRBD2
v_call: TRBV10-2
cdr3_nt: TGCGCCAGCAGTGAGGGCCGCCTAGCGGGAGTAAAGGAGCTGTTTTTT
cdr3_aa: CASSEGRLAGVKELFF

cdr3_length: 16
j_call: TRBJ2-1
clone_size: NA
d_call: NA
v_call: TRBV7-9
cdr3_nt: TGTGCCAGCAGCGTCGTTGGAACGAGCTCCTACAATGAGCAGTTCTTC
cdr3_aa: CASSVVGTSSYNEQFF

cdr3_length: 13
j_call: TRBJ2-5
clone_size: NA
d_call: NA
v_call: TRBV12-3/TRBV12-4
cdr3_nt: TGTGCCAGCAAAAAGACGGGGCAAGAGACCCAGTACTTC
cdr3_aa: CASKKTGQETQYF

cdr3_length: 14
j_call: TRBJ2-5
clone_size: NA
d_call: NA
v_call: TRBV12-3/TRBV12-4
cdr3_nt: TGTGCCAGCAGGCCTGGACAGCCCGAGGAGACCCAGTACTTC
cdr3_aa: CASRPGQPEETQYF

cdr3_length: 13
j_call: TRBJ1-1
clone_size: few
d_call: NA
v_call: TRBV7-2
cdr3_nt: TGTGCCAGCAGCTTACAACAGCGCACTGAAGCTTTCTTT
cdr3_aa: CASSLQQRTEAFF

cdr3_length: 15
j_call: TRBJ2-7
clone_size: NA
d_call: TRBD1
v_call: TRBV7-9
cdr3_nt: TGTGCCAGCAGCCTATGGGACAGGGGTACCTACGAGCAGTACTTC
cdr3_aa: CASSLWDRGTYEQYF